The sequence of this TCR beta chain was determined in a study of blood T cells in healthy people across ages. For the second PCR, which ran for about 6 to 12 cycles, a sample-barcoded 5' primer and a J-beta primer mix were used. A single record per CDR3 protein comes from TCRdb applying MiXCR to the 5' RACE reads. Here the sample spans more than 1,400,000 distinct CDR3 sequences, 42% being singletons. Samples had at least 7 million PBMCs isolated from them. Per sample, at least 5.5 micrograms of total RNA were extracted. The J segment lost 3 bases and the V segment lost 5 bases, leaving 7 bases of the junction unmatched. The CDR3 length is 16 residues. Germline V CDR1 and CDR2: SGHVS, FQNEAQ.

The chain is built from TRBV7-8 and TRBJ2-1, with 10 bases identical to TRBD2. The clonotype originates from a woman in her late teens or twenties in good health. Sequenced material: blood. The DNA for the CDR3 is TGTGCCAGCAGCCCTACTAGCGGGATGGACTACAATGAGCAGTTCTTC. It specifies CASSPTSGMDYNEQFF.